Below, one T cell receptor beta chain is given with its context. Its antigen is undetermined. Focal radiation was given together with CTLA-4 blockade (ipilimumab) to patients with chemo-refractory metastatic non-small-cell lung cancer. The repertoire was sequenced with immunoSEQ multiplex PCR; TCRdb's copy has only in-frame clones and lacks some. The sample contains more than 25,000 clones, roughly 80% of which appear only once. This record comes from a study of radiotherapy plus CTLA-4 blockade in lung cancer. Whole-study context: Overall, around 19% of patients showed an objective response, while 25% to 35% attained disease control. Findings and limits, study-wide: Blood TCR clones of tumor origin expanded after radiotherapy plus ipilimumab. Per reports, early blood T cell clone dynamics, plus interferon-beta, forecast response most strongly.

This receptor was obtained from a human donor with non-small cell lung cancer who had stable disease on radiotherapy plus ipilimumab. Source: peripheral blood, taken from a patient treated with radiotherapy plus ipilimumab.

The CDR3 spells CASSYLTLDSPLHF. CDR3 DNA sequence: TGTGCCAGCAGTTACTTGACACTCGATTCACCCCTCCACTTT. This rearrangement joins TRBV6-6 to TRBJ1-6; D not certain. In germline, CDR1 is MNHNY, CDR2 SVGAGI (reference sequence). This CDR3 comprises 14 residues. Trimming removed 1 base at V and 8 bases at J, with 9 bases between.